This T cell receptor (beta chain) was obtained from a study of regulatory T cells in long-lasting Graves disease. Arm-PCR of CDR3 regions with iRepertoire HTBI primers generated TCR beta libraries. One entry per CDR3 protein results from TCRdb running MiXCR on the multiplex PCR reads. The sample shows 350,000 to 500,000 distinct CDR3 sequences, less than 15% of them seen only once. This CDR3 has 17 residues. Germline V gene sequence: CDR1 LNHDA, CDR2 SQIVND (reference sequence). After removal of 5 bases from V and 3 bases from J, the junction contained 11 bases not matched to a gene. This clonotype appeared many times. The time point denotes: newly diagnosed GD, antithyroid drugs for less than 3 months. PBMC-extracted RNA yielded the TCR library. This sample also appeared in a second study, on T cells in Graves' hyperthyroidism and ophthalmopathy. From that paper: Investigators excluded patients with uncontrolled infection, other autoimmune disease, pregnancy or lactation. A first-round RT-PCR of the TCR CDR3 used the HTBI primer set.

The TCR sequence derives from a woman aged 45-59 years with Graves disease. Sequences were derived from peripheral blood mononuclear cells (PBMCs), sampled at new diagnosis, from a patient treated with antithyroid drugs. V usage is TRBV19 and J usage is TRBJ2-5, with 11 nucleotides matching TRBD2. As DNA, the CDR3 is TGTGCCAGTAGTGGTCCGGGACTAGCGGAGACAAAAGAGACCCAGTACTTC. Translated, it gives CASSGPGLAETKETQYF.